This section outlines one T cell receptor (beta chain) sequence together with its context. What it recognizes is unknown. The V end lost 4 bases, the J end lost 5 bases, and 9 bases lay between the germline ends. Germline CDR1 reads MNHNS; CDR2 reads SASEGT. This CDR3 contains 14 residues. This entry belongs to a study of graft-versus-host responses after intestinal transplantation. Profiling relied on immunoSEQ multiplex PCR, and the TCRdb table lists in-frame clones only, not all of them. This table has about 86,000 clones, 88% appearing once. J is TRBJ1-6 and V is TRBV6-1; no reliable D call. This sequence was found in a human donor who was the organ donor for an intestinal transplant. The specimen was unstimulated CD4+ T cells sorted from spleen or lymph node cells, collected before transplant. Here the CDR3 reads CASSVGGNNSPLHF. CDR3 coding DNA: TGTGCCAGCAGTGTCGGAGGGAATAATTCACCCCTCCACTTT.